What follows are 28 T cell receptor beta chains derived from one specimen sequenced in a study of cytomegalovirus exposure and HLA in healthy donors (TCRdb year 2017). Library prep was done by the immunoSEQ multiplex PCR assay. The multiplex PCR relied on a mix of 60 forward primers for TCR Vbeta segments and 13 reverse primers for TCR Jbeta segments. TCRdb limited this immuneACCESS table to in-frame rearrangements with V and J called. A share of clones is missing; checked studies link under half to unresolved V genes, and the rest is unexplained. The sample contains about 190,000 clones, around four fifths of them found a single time. About 1.8% of the sample belongs to the ten largest clones. The sequenced sample was PBMCs. These receptors all stem from a man in his forties in good health and CMV-seropositive.

The gene calls are TRBV5-5 and TRBJ2-1, with a tentative D call TRBD2 (6 bases). V shed 2 bases and J shed 3 bases, with 12 bases lying between them. CDR1 is SGHKS, CDR2 YYEKEE, per germline (reference sequence). The CDR3 covers 15 residues. CDR3 nucleotides: TGTGCCAGCAGCTTCCTCCCTAGCGACTACAATGAGCAGTTCTTC. This translates into CASSFLPSDYNEQFF.

This rearrangement joins TRBV6-5 to TRBJ2-5; tentative D call: TRBD2 (6 bases). The germline CDR1 and CDR2 sequences are MNHEY and SVGAGI. The CDR3 has 13 amino acids. V was clipped by 2 bases and J by 5 bases, with 9 bases between them. CDR3 loop: CASSYGGRETQYF. CDR3 in DNA: TGTGCCAGCAGTTACGGGGGGAGGGAGACCCAGTACTTC.

In its sample, this clone was seen a few times. The chain combines TRBV6-5 with TRBJ1-1, with no clear D. V was clipped by 0 bases and J by 4 bases, with 9 bases between them. Per germline, CDR1 MNHEY and CDR2 SVGAGI. This CDR3 is built from 14 residues. CDR3 sequence reads: CASSYSEGVTEAFF. CDR3 nucleotide sequence: TGTGCCAGCAGTTACTCAGAAGGAGTCACTGAAGCTTTCTTT.

The rearrangement uses TRBV15 and TRBJ2-5; 8 nucleotides line up with TRBD1. CDR1 is LNHNV and CDR2 is YYDKDF in the germline V gene (reference sequence). V lost 3 bases and J lost 2; bases outside the gene matches: 2. This CDR3 region has 14 residues. The DNA for the CDR3 is TGTGCCACCAGCAGCGACAGGGGACAAGAGACCCAGTACTTC. Translating gives CATSSDRGQETQYF.

This rearrangement joins TRBV6-4 to TRBJ2-3; 11 bases agree with TRBD1. The junction had 0 bases not matched to a gene; V was cut back by 0 bases and J by 4 bases. There are 15 residues in the CDR3. Germline V gene data show CDR1 as MRHNA and CDR2 as SNTAGT. CDR3 DNA sequence: TGTGCCAGCAGTGACTCGGGACAGGGGGCAGATACGCAGTATTTT. Its translation is CASSDSGQGADTQYF.

The chain links TRBV19 to TRBJ2-7; 11 bases fit TRBD2. Germline CDR1 and CDR2: LNHDA and SQIVND (reference sequence). The trim removed 3 bases at V and 4 bases at J, leaving 8 bases unmatched. The CDR3 is 16 residues long. Here the CDR3 reads CASSIPRLAGGYEQYF. The DNA for the CDR3 is TGTGCCAGTAGTATTCCGCGCCTAGCGGGAGGTTACGAGCAGTACTTC. Using reference TRBV19 and TRBJ2-7 for the parts outside the CDR3, the full variable domain is DGGITQSPKYLFRKEGQNVTLSCEQNLNHDAMYWYRQDPGQGLRLIYYSQIVNDFQKGDIAEGYSVSREKKESFPLTVTSAQKNPTAFYLCASSIPRLAGGYEQYFGPGTRLTVT.

The table lists this clone with a few counts. The V gene is TRBV2, the J gene TRBJ2-3, with D maybe TRBD2 (6 bases). V was pared by 8 bases and J by 0 bases, with 27 bases between. Germline lookup yields CDR1 SNHLY and CDR2 FYNNEI. The CDR3 has 19 amino acids. CDR3: CASLTRGASNLYSTDTQYF. CDR3 in DNA: TGTGCCAGCCTCACGCGGGGAGCGTCGAATCTCTATAGCACAGATACGCAGTATTTT.

The rearrangement joins TRBV30 to TRBJ2-3; perhaps TRBD2 as D (5 bases). Germline assignment: CDR1 GTSNPN and CDR2 SVGIG (reference sequence). The V end lost 2 bases, the J end lost 3 bases, and 12 bases lay between the germline ends. The CDR3 is made up of 14 amino acids. CDR3 sequence (DNA): TGTGCCTGGAGTTGGAGCGGCAGAACAGATACGCAGTATTTT. Protein: CAWSWSGRTDTQYF. Variable domain in full (rest from reference TRBV30 and TRBJ2-3): SQTIHQWPATLVQPVGSPLSLECTVEGTSNPNLYWYRQAAGRGLQLLFYSVGIGQISSEVPQNLSASRPQDRQFILSSKKLLLSDSGFYLCAWSWSGRTDTQYFGPGTRLTVL.

The chain carries TRBV19 and TRBJ2-7; 9 bases match TRBD1. This CDR3 region has 16 residues. Germline V gene lookup returns CDR1 LNHDA and CDR2 SQIVND (reference sequence). The junction had 11 bases not matched to a gene; V was cut back by 5 bases and J by 3 bases. The CDR3 DNA is TGTGCCAGTAGTCCAAGGGCCGGGACAGGGCACTACGAGCAGTACTTC. Its protein is CASSPRAGTGHYEQYF.

In its sample, this clone was seen once. The chain is built from TRBV9 and TRBJ2-7; 9 bases fit TRBD2. V lost 4 bases to trimming and J lost 3 bases; unmatched junction nucleotides: 8. This CDR3 region has 15 residues. Germline V gives CDR1 SGDLS, CDR2 YYNGEE. CDR3 bases: TGTGCCAGCAGCCCCTCATTAGCGGGAGTCTACGAGCAGTACTTC. Translation: CASSPSLAGVYEQYF.

The chain is built from TRBV7-2 and TRBJ2-7, with 9 bases identical to TRBD1. There are 16 residues in the CDR3. Germline V lookup: CDR1 SGHTA, CDR2 FQGNSA. J lost 4 bases, V lost 4 bases, and 11 bases had no gene match. The CDR3 reads CASSWGPRDRAYEQYF. Here the CDR3 DNA reads TGTGCCAGCAGCTGGGGGCCCCGGGACAGGGCGTACGAGCAGTACTTC.

A few counts support this clone. This chain links TRBV7-3 with TRBJ2-3, with D tentatively TRBD1 (5 bases). The length of the CDR3 is 14 residues. Per the germline V gene, CDR1 is SGHTA and CDR2 is FQGTGA. Between the trimmed V and J ends, which lost 1 base and 4 bases, there was a span of 9 bases. CDR3 sequence reads: CASSLRGPSDTQYF. The CDR3, as DNA: TGTGCCAGCAGCTTAAGGGGCCCATCAGATACGCAGTATTTT.

On this clone: Other DNA sequences in this specimen translate into the identical CDR3. The chain has TRBV6-1 and TRBJ2-6, with 8 bases aligning to TRBD2. The V and J ends lost 1 base and 0 bases, in that order; junction bases with no gene match: 5. Germline assignment: CDR1 MNHNS and CDR2 SASEGT. There are 18 residues in the CDR3. Here the CDR3 DNA reads TGTGCCAGCAGTGAAGGGCTAGCGGGCTTCTCTGGGGCCAACGTCCTGACTTTC. This codes for CASSEGLAGFSGANVLTF.

The V gene is TRBV4-3, the J gene TRBJ2-2; 8 positions agree with TRBD1. The CDR3 is made up of 13 amino acids. V dropped 3 bases and J dropped 8; count of bases not matched to a gene: 2. Germline V CDR1 and CDR2: LGHNA, YSLEER. For the CDR3, the DNA is TGCGCCAGCAGCCAGCAGGGGGCTGGGGAGCTGTTTTTT. This sequence encodes CASSQQGAGELFF.

The V call is TRBV28, the J call TRBJ1-5; D call uncertain. V dropped 1 base and J dropped 4 bases, with 5 bases sitting between them. The germline CDR1 and CDR2 sequences are MDHEN and SYDVKM. This CDR3 is built from 13 residues. Here the CDR3 reads CASSLSGNQPQHF. The CDR3 coding sequence is TGTGCCAGCAGTTTATCGGGAAATCAGCCCCAGCATTTT.

The V gene is TRBV19, the J gene TRBJ2-3, with TRBD2 matching over 14 bases. The CDR3 has 17 residues. With V trimmed by 5 bases and J by 3 bases, 7 bases remained unmatched. CDR1 is LNHDA, CDR2 SQIVND, per germline (reference sequence). CDR3 region: CASSAGTSGRRTDTQYF. The CDR3 DNA reads TGTGCCAGTAGTGCCGGGACTAGCGGGAGAAGGACAGATACGCAGTATTTT.

This rearrangement joins TRBV5-5 to TRBJ1-5; perhaps TRBD1 as D (5 bases). This CDR3 comprises 15 residues. Germline CDR1 SGHKS, CDR2 YYEKEE (reference sequence). Trimming removed 4 bases at V and 3 bases at J, with 14 bases between. CDR3 coding DNA: TGTGCCAGCAGCGGAACGTGGGGCTCCAATCAGCCCCAGCATTTT. The encoded protein is CASSGTWGSNQPQHF.

The chain recombines TRBV7-9 with TRBJ2-7; possibly TRBD2 for D (6 bases). From germline, CDR1 is SEHNR and CDR2 FQNEAQ (reference sequence). The germline V and J ends were trimmed by 2 bases and 2 bases, with 19 bases remaining between them. The CDR3 totals 17 residues. The CDR3 region has the DNA TGTGCCAGCAGCTTAACTACCTCTAGCGTCCAGACCTACGAGCAGTACTTC. It translates to CASSLTTSSVQTYEQYF. Together with reference TRBV7-9 and TRBJ2-7, the CDR3 gives the full variable domain: DTGVSQNPRHKITKRGQNVTFRCDPISEHNRLYWYRQTLGQGPEFLTYFQNEAQLEKSRLLSDRFSAERPKGSFSTLEIQRTEQGDSAMYLCASSLTTSSVQTYEQYFGPGTRLTVT.

This chain connects TRBV7-2 to TRBJ1-5; 8 bases match TRBD1. This CDR3 comprises 13 residues. Unmatched junction bases numbered 8, after V lost 5 bases and J lost 11 bases. Germline CDR1 reads SGHTA; CDR2 reads FQGNSA. CDR3 nucleotides: TGTGCCAGCAGCCCGACAGGGGTGGGGTCCCAGCATTTT. This translates into CASSPTGVGSQHF. Full variable domain (remainder filled in from reference TRBV7-2 and TRBJ1-5): GAGVSQSPSNKVTEKGKDVELRCDPISGHTALYWYRQSLGQGLEFLIYFQGNSAPDKSGLPSDRFSAERTGGSVSTLTIQRTQQEDSAVYLCASSPTGVGSQHFGDGTRLSIL.

The chain links TRBV10-3 to TRBJ1-5; TRBD1 aligns across 8 bases. The CDR3 has 13 residues. Germline V gives CDR1 ENHRY, CDR2 SYGVKD. V dropped 9 bases and J dropped 15; count of bases not matched to a gene: 16. CDR3 DNA: TGTGCCATAAGTTCCCGGGACAGGTTAAGTTGGCATTTT. As protein: CAISSRDRLSWHF.

V is TRBV28 and J is TRBJ1-4; 7 bases align to TRBD1. The CDR3 contains 15 residues. V dropped 8 bases and J dropped 0; count of bases not matched to a gene: 6. Germline V lookup: CDR1 MDHEN, CDR2 SYDVKM. DNA for the CDR3: TGTGCCAGCCGAGGGACAGATGCAACTAATGAAAAACTGTTTTTT. Its protein product is CASRGTDATNEKLFF.

V and J are TRBV4-2 and TRBJ2-5; the D gene is possibly TRBD1 (5 bases). V was shortened by 3 bases and J by 2 bases, with 7 bases between the two germline ends. CDR3 size: 13 residues. Germline CDR1 is LGHNA and CDR2 is YNFKEQ. This CDR3 reads CASSQGPQETQYF. The CDR3 nucleotides read TGTGCCAGCAGCCAGGGGCCACAAGAGACCCAGTACTTC.

The genes are TRBV7-9 and TRBJ2-1, with 14 nucleotides matching TRBD2. The CDR3 has 19 residues. The V gene's germline CDR1 is SEHNR and CDR2 FQNEAQ (reference sequence). V gave up 1 base and J gave up 5 bases; unmatched junction bases: 10. In DNA form, the CDR3 reads TGTGCCAGCAGCTTAGGGGCTGGGACTAGCGGGAGTGTCCACAATGAGCAGTTCTTC. It translates to CASSLGAGTSGSVHNEQFF.

This clone counts as medium-sized. The J gene is TRBJ2-5, the V gene TRBV29-1, with D tentatively TRBD1 (5 bases). This CDR3 contains 15 residues. The germline CDR1 and CDR2 sequences are SQVTM and ANQGSEA. Trimming stripped 0 bases from V and 5 bases from J, with 16 bases between. CDR3 loop: CSVEDTMGRAETQYF. DNA for the CDR3: TGCAGCGTTGAAGATACAATGGGCAGGGCGGAGACCCAGTACTTC.

CDR3 in amino acids: CASRDFQRDEQYF. Written as DNA, the CDR3 is TGTGCCAGTAGGGATTTCCAACGGGACGAGCAGTACTTC. The chain links TRBV19 to TRBJ2-7; D not resolved. Looked up from germline, CDR1 is LNHDA and CDR2 is SQIVND (reference sequence). The CDR3 runs to 13 residues. Trimming shortened V by 6 bases and J by 5 bases, and 14 bases separated the two germline ends. The full variable domain, in which reference TRBV19 and TRBJ2-7 provide the parts outside the CDR3, is DGGITQSPKYLFRKEGQNVTLSCEQNLNHDAMYWYRQDPGQGLRLIYYSQIVNDFQKGDIAEGYSVSREKKESFPLTVTSAQKNPTAFYLCASRDFQRDEQYFGPGTRLTVT.

The chain joins TRBV6-1 to TRBJ1-5, with D unresolved. The CDR3 consists of 15 residues. Trimming removed 1 base from V and 3 bases from J, with 10 bases in between. Germline assignment: CDR1 MNHNS and CDR2 SASEGT. The CDR3 DNA follows: TGTGCCAGCAGTGAAGTCAACATGGCCAATCAGCCCCAGCATTTT. This sequence encodes CASSEVNMANQPQHF.

This clone was seen only once. This chain connects TRBV4-2 to TRBJ1-2; tentative D call: TRBD1 (6 bases). With 3 bases removed from V and 7 bases from J, the gap between germline ends came to 21 bases. This CDR3 comprises 16 residues. CDR1 and CDR2 (germline): LGHNA, YNFKEQ. The CDR3 DNA sequence: TGTGCCAGCAGCCATGACGGGACACGGGACGAGAGTGGCTACACCTTC. Translated: CASSHDGTRDESGYTF.

This clone was observed a handful of times. The rearrangement joins TRBV6-5 to TRBJ2-7; perhaps TRBD2 as D (6 bases). Germline values: CDR1 MNHEY, CDR2 SVGAGI. This CDR3 has 14 residues. Trimming removed 5 bases at V and 2 bases at J, with 13 bases between. As DNA, the CDR3 is TGTGCCAGCAGTCGCGGGACTCAGACCTACGAGCAGTACTTC. The encoded protein is CASSRGTQTYEQYF.